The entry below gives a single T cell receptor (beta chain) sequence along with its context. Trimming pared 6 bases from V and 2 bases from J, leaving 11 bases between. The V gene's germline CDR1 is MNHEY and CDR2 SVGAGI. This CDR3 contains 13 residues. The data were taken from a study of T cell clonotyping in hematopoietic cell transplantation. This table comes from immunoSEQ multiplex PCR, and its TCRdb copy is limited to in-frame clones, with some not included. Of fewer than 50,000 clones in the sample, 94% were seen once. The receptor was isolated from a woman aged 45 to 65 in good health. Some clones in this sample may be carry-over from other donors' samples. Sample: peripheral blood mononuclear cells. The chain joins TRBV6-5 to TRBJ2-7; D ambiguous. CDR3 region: CASSLGPAYEQYF. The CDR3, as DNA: TGTGCCAGCAGCCTCGGACCTGCCTACGAGCAGTACTTC.